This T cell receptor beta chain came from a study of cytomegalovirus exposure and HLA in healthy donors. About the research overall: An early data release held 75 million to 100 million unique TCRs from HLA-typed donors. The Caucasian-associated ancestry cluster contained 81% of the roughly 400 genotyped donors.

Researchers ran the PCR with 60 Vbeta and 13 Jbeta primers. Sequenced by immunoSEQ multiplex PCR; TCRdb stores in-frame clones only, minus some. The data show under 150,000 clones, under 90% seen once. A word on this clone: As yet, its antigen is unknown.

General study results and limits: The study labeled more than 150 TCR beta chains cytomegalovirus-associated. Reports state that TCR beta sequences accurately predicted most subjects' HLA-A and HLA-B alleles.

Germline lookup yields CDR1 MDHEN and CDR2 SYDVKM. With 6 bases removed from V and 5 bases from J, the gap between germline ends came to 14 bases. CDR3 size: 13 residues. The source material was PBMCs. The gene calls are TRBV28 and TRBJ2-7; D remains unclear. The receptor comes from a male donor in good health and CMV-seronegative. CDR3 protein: CASRPDWLNEQYF. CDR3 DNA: TGTGCCAGCAGGCCCGACTGGCTCAACGAGCAGTACTTC.